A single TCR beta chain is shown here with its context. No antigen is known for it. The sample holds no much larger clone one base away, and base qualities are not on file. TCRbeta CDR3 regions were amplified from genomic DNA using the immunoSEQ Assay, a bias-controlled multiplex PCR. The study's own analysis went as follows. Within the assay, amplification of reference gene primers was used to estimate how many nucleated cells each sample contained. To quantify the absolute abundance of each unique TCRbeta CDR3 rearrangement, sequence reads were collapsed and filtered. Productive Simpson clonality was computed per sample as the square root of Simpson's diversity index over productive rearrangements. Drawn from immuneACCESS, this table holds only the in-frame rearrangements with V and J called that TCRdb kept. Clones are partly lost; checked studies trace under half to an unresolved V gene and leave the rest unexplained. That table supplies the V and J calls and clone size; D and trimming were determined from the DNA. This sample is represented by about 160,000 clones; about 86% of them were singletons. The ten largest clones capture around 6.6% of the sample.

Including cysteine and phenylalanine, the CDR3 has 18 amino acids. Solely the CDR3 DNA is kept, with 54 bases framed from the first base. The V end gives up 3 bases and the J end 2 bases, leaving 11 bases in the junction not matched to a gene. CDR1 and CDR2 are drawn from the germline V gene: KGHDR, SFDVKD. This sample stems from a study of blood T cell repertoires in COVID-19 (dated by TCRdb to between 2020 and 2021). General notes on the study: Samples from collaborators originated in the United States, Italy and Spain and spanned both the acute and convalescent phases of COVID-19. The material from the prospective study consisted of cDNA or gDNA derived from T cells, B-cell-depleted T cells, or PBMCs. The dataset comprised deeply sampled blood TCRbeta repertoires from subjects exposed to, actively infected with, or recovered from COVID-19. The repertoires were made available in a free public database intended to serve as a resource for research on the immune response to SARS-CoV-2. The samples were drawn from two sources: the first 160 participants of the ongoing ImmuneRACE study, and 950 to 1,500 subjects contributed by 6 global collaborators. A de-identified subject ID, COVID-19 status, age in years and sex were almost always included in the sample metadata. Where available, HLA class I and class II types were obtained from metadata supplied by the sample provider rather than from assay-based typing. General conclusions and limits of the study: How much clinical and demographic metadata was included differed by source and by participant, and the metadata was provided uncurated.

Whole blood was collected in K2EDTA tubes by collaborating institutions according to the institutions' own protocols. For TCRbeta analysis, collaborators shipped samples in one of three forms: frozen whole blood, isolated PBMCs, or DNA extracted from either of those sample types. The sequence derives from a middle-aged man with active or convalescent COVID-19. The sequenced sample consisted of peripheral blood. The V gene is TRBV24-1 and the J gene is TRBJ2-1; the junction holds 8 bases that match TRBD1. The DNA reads TGTGCCACCAGTGATCCTGAGGGGACAGGATTTACCTACAATGAGCAGTTCTTC. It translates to CATSDPEGTGFTYNEQFF.